This T cell receptor beta chain is drawn from a study of blood T cell repertoires in COVID-19. About the research overall: Sites in the United States, Italy and Spain provided acute and convalescent COVID-19 samples. PBMCs, B-cell-depleted T cells, or T cells provided the cDNA or gDNA that made up the material.

TCRdb's copy holds only in-frame clones and misses some; the assay was immunoSEQ multiplex PCR. The top ten hold over 7% of the sample, which has 220,000 or so clones, around 86% seen once. The CDR3 totals 18 residues. The germline V gene encodes CDR1 MDHEN and CDR2 SYDVKM. V lost 4 bases and J lost 0; bases outside the gene matches: 11. The chain joins TRBV28 to TRBJ1-2, with TRBD1 matching 10 bases. The sequence came from a woman older than 75 with COVID-19, enrolled during active disease. The sequenced sample was peripheral blood. The CDR3 bases are TGTGCCAGCAGTTCATACCCGGGACAGGGGCCCTCTAACTATGGCTACACCTTC. This sequence encodes CASSSYPGQGPSNYGYTF.